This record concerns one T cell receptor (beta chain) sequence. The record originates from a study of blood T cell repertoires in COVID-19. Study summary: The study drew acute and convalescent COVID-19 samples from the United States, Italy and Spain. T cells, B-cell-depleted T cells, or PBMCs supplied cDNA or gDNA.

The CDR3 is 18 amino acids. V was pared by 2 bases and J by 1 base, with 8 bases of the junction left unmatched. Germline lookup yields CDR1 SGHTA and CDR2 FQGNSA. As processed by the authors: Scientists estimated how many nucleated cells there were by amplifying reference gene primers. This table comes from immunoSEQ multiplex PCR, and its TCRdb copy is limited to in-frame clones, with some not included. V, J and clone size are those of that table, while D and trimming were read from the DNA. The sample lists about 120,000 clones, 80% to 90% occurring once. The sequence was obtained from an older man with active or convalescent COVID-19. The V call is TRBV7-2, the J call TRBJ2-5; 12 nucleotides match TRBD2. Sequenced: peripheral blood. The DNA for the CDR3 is TGTGCCAGCAGCTTATTTTTACCGGGACTAGCGGGCCAAGAGACCCAGTACTTC. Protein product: CASSLFLPGLAGQETQYF.